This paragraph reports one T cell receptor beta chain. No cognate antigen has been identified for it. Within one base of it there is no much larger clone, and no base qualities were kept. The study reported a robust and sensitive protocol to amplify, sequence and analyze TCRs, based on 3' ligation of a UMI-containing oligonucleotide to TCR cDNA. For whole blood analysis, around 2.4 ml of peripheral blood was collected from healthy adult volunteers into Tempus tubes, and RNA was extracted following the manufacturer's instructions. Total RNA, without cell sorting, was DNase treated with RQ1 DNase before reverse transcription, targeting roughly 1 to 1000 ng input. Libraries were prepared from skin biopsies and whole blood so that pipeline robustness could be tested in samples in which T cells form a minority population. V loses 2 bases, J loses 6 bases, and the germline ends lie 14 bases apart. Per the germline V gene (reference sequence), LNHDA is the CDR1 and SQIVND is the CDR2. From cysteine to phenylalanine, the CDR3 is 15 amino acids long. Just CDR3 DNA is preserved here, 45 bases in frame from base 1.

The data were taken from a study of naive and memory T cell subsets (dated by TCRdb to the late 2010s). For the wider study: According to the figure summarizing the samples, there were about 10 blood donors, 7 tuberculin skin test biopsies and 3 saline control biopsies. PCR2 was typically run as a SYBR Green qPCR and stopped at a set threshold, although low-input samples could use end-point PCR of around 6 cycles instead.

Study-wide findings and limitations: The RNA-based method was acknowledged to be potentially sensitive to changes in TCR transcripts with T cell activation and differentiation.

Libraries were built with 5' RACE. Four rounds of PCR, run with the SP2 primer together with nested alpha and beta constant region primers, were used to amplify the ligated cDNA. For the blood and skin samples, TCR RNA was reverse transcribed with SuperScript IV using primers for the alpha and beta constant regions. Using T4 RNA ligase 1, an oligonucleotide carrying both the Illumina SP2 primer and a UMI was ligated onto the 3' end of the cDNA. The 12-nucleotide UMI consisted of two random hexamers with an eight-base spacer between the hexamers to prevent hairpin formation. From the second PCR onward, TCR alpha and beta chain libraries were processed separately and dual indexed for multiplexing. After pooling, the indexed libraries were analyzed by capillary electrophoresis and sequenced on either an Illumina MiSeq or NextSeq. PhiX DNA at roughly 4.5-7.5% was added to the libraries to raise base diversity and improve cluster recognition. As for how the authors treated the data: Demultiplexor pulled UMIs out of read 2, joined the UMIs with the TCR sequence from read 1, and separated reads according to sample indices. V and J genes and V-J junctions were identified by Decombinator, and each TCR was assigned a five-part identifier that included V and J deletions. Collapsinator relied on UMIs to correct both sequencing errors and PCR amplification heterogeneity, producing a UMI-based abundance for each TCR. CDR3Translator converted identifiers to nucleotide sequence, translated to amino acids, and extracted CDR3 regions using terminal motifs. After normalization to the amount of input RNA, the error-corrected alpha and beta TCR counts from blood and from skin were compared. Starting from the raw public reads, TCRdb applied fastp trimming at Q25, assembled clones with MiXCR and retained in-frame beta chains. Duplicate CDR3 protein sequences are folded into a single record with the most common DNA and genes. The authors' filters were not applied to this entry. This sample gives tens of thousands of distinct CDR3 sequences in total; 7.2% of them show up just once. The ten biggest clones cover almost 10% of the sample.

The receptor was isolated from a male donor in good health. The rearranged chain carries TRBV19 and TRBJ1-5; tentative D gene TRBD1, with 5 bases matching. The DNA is TGTGCCAGTAGTATATCAGTAGCGGGGACTCAGCCCCAGCATTTT. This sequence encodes CASSISVAGTQPQHF.